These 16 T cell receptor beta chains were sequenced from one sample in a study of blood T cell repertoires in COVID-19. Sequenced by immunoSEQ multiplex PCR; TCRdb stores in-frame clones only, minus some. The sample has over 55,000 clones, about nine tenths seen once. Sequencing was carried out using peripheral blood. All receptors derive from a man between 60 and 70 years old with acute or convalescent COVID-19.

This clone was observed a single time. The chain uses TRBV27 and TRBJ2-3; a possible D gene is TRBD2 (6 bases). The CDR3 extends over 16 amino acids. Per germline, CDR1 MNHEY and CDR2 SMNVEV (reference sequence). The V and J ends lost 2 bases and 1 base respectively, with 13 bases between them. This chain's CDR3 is CASSLRREFGTDTQYF. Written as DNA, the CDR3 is TGTGCCAGCAGTTTAAGGAGGGAGTTTGGCACAGATACGCAGTATTTT.

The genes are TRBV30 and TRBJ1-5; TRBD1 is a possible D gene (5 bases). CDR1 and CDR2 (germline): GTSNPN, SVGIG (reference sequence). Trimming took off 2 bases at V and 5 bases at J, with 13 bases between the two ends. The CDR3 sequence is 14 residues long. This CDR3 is CAWSRGREDQPQHF. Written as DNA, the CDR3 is TGTGCCTGGAGTAGGGGAAGGGAAGATCAGCCCCAGCATTTT.

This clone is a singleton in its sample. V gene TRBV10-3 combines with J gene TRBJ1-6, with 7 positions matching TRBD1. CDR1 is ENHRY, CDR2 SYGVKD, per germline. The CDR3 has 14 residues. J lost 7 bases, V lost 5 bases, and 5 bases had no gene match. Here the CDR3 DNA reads TGTGCCATCAGTTCCGGGACAGAGAATTCACCCCTCCACTTT. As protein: CAISSGTENSPLHF.

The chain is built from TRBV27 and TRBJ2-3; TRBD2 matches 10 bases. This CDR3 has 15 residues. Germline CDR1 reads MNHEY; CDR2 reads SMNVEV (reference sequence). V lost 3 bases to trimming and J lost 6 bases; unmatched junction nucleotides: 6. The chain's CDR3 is CASSLVAGGTDTQYF. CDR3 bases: TGTGCCAGCAGTTTGGTAGCGGGAGGTACGGATACGCAGTATTTT.

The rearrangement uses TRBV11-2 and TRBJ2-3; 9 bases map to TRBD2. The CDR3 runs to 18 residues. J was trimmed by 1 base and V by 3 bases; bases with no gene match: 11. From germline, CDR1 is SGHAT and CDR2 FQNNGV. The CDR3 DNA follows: TGTGCCAGCAGCTTTGTCAGCGGGGGGCCTTCGGGCACAGATACGCAGTATTTT. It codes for CASSFVSGGPSGTDTQYF.

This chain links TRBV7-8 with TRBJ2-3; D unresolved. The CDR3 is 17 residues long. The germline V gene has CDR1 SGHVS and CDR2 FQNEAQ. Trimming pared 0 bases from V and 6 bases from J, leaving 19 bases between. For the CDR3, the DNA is TGTGCCAGCAGCTTAGCCGCCGTTGGTTCTCCCGGGGATACGCAGTATTTT. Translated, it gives CASSLAAVGSPGDTQYF.

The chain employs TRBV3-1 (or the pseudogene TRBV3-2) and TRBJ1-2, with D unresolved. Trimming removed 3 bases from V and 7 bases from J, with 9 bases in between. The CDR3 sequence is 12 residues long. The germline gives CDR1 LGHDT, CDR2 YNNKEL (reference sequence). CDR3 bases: TGTGCCAGCAGCCATGTTCTCGGTGGCTACACCTTC. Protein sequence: CASSHVLGGYTF.

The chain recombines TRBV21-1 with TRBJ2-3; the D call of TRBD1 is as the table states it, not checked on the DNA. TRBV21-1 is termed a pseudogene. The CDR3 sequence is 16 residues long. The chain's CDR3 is CASSKGWQGARDTQYF. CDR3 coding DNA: TGTGCCAGCAGCAAAGGTTGGCAGGGGGCGAGAGATACGCAGTATTTT.

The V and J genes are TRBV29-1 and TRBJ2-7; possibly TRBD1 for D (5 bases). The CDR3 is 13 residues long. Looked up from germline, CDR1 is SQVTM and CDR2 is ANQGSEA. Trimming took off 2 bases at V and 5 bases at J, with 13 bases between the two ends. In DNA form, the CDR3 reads TGCAGCGTTGAACAAGACAGAACTAACGAGCAGTACTTC. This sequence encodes CSVEQDRTNEQYF.

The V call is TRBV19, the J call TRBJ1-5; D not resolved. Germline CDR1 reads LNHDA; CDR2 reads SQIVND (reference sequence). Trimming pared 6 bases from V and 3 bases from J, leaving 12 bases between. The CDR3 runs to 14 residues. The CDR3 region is CASRSGLDNQPQHF. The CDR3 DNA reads TGTGCCAGTAGGTCCGGCCTAGACAATCAGCCCCAGCATTTT.

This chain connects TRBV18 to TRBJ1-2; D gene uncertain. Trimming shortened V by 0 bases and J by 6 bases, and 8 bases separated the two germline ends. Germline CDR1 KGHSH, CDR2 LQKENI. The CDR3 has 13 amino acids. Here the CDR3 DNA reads TGTGCCAGCTCACCACCGGGAGGGAATGGCTACACCTTC. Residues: CASSPPGGNGYTF.

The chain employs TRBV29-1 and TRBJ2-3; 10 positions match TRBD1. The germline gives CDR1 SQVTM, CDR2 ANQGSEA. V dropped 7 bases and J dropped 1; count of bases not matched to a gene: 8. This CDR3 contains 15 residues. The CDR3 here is CSGTGGVQRTDTQYF. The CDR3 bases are TGCAGCGGGACAGGGGGAGTCCAGCGCACAGATACGCAGTATTTT.

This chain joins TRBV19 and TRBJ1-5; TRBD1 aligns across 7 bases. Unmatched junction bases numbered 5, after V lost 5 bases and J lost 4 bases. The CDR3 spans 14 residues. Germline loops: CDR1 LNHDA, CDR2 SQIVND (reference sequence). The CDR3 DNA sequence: TGTGCCAGTAGTGGGGGACAGCCTAATCAGCCCCAGCATTTT. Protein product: CASSGGQPNQPQHF.

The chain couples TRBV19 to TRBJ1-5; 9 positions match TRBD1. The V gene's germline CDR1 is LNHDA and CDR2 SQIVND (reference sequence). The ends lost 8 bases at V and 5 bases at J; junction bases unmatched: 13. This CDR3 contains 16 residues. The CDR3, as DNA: TGTGCCAGTTCTCTTTACAGGGGGCGAGGTTATCAGCCCCAGCATTTT. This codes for CASSLYRGRGYQPQHF.

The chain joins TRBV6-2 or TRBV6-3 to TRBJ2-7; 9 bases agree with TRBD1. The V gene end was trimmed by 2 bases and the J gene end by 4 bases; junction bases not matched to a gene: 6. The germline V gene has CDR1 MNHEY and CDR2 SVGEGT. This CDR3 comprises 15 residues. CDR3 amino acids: CASSYGGTGKYEQYF. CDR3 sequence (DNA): TGTGCCAGCAGTTACGGAGGGACAGGGAAGTACGAGCAGTACTTC.

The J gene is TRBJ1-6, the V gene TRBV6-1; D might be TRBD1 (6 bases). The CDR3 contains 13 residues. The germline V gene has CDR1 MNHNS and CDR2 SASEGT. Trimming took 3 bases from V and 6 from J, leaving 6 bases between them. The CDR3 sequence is CASSDRGNSPLHF. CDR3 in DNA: TGTGCCAGCAGTGACAGGGGTAATTCACCCCTCCACTTT.